These T cell receptor beta chains were read from a single sample in a study of cytomegalovirus exposure and HLA in healthy donors. Sequencing was performed with immunoSEQ multiplex PCR; in TCRdb, only in-frame clones are kept and a portion is missing. The table has approximately 88,000 clones, 60% to 80% seen once. The sequenced sample consisted of PBMCs. The source is a man under 40 in good health and CMV-seronegative. Both conserved end residues are part of each CDR3. A D gene is named only where the DNA matches it firmly. Rows give clone size only sometimes, using once, few, many, or a class for an expanded clone.

J gene: TRBJ2-1
clone size: -
V gene: TRBV28
D gene: TRBD2
CDR3 DNA: TGTGCCAGCAGTATCCTAGCGGGAGGTTCCTACAATGAGCAGTTCTTC
CDR3 protein: CASSILAGGSYNEQFF

J gene: TRBJ2-3
clone size: few
V gene: TRBV2
D gene: TRBD1
CDR3 DNA: TGTGCCAGCAGTGATTTGGGGACAGGTATTCATACGCAGTATTTT
CDR3 protein: CASSDLGTGIHTQYF

J gene: TRBJ2-1
clone size: few
V gene: TRBV2
D gene: TRBD2
CDR3 DNA: TGTGCCAGCACCCTTAGCGGGGGACTTAACAATGAGCAGTTCTTC
CDR3 protein: CASTLSGGLNNEQFF

J gene: TRBJ2-1
clone size: once
V gene: TRBV4-3
D gene: TRBD2
CDR3 DNA: TGCGCCAGCAGCCAAGATCACCCTAGCGGGGGGAATATTTACAATGAGCAGTTCTTC
CDR3 protein: CASSQDHPSGGNIYNEQFF

J gene: TRBJ1-2
clone size: -
V gene: TRBV5-6
D gene: -
CDR3 DNA: TGTGCCAGCAGCTTCCCGGGTGAGGGCTATGGCTACACCTTC
CDR3 protein: CASSFPGEGYGYTF

J gene: TRBJ2-1
clone size: -
V gene: TRBV5-1
D gene: TRBD1
CDR3 DNA: TGCGCCAGCAGCCTCGGACAGGGTGGGGATGAGCAGTTCTTC
CDR3 protein: CASSLGQGGDEQFF

J gene: TRBJ1-5
clone size: -
V gene: TRBV7-2
D gene: -
CDR3 DNA: TGTGCCAGCAGCTTAGTAGCTGGGGGGAATCAGCCCCAGCATTTT
CDR3 protein: CASSLVAGGNQPQHF

J gene: TRBJ2-2
clone size: once
V gene: TRBV15
D gene: -
CDR3 DNA: TGTGCCACCAGCAGAGATAGACTCCTCGAACCCGGGGAGCTGTTTTTT
CDR3 protein: CATSRDRLLEPGELFF

J gene: TRBJ2-3
clone size: -
V gene: TRBV27
D gene: TRBD1
CDR3 DNA: TGTGCCAGCAGTCCGCAAAGGACAGGGGGAGATACGCAGTATTTT
CDR3 protein: CASSPQRTGGDTQYF

J gene: TRBJ2-5
clone size: -
V gene: TRBV2
D gene: -
CDR3 DNA: TGTGCCAGCACTACAGTGGAGACCCAGTACTTC
CDR3 protein: CASTTVETQYF

J gene: TRBJ2-5
clone size: once
V gene: TRBV10-3
D gene: TRBD2
CDR3 DNA: TGTGCCATCAGTCAAGCAGAGGCGAGGCGTAGCGGGGCCGGAGAGACCCAGTACTTC
CDR3 protein: CAISQAEARRSGAGETQYF

J gene: TRBJ1-2
clone size: -
V gene: TRBV9
D gene: TRBD1
CDR3 DNA: TGTGCCAGCAGCGTAGGGACAGGGGGCGTCTATGGCTACACCTTC
CDR3 protein: CASSVGTGGVYGYTF

J gene: TRBJ1-1
clone size: -
V gene: TRBV2
D gene: -
CDR3 DNA: TGTGCCAGCAGTGTGGGCGGGGCCACTGAAGCTTTCTTT
CDR3 protein: CASSVGGATEAFF

J gene: TRBJ1-5
clone size: -
V gene: TRBV21-1
D gene: -
CDR3 DNA: TGTGCCAGCAGAGGAGGACGGGACAGGGAAGACCAGCCCCAGCATTTT
CDR3 protein: CASRGGRDREDQPQHF

J gene: TRBJ1-6
clone size: -
V gene: TRBV7-9
D gene: TRBD1
CDR3 DNA: TGTGCCAGCAGCCCACCGACAGGGGACAATTCACCCCTCCACTTT
CDR3 protein: CASSPPTGDNSPLHF

J gene: TRBJ2-5
clone size: -
V gene: TRBV7-9
D gene: TRBD2
CDR3 DNA: TGTGCCAGCAGTCTCCAACTAGCGGGGCAAGAGACCCAGTACTTC
CDR3 protein: CASSLQLAGQETQYF

J gene: TRBJ2-5
clone size: -
V gene: TRBV7-8
D gene: TRBD1
CDR3 DNA: TGTGCCAGCAGCCGGGACAGTAACCAAGAGACCCAGTACTTC
CDR3 protein: CASSRDSNQETQYF

J gene: TRBJ1-2
clone size: few
V gene: TRBV7-8
D gene: -
CDR3 DNA: TGTGCCAGCAGCCTTGGACAGACTATCTATGGCTACACCTTC
CDR3 protein: CASSLGQTIYGYTF

J gene: TRBJ2-5
clone size: -
V gene: TRBV7-9
D gene: -
CDR3 DNA: TGTGCCAGCAGCTTAGGAGGCCGGTACCAAGAGACCCAGTACTTC
CDR3 protein: CASSLGGRYQETQYF

J gene: TRBJ2-5
clone size: -
V gene: TRBV7-6
D gene: TRBD2
CDR3 DNA: TGTGCCAGCAGCTTTGGACTAGCGGGAAACCAAGAGACCCAGTACTTC
CDR3 protein: CASSFGLAGNQETQYF

J gene: TRBJ2-3
clone size: -
V gene: TRBV6-4
D gene: TRBD2
CDR3 DNA: TGTGCCAGCAGCACGGCTGGGGGAGGGGCGGATACGCAGTATTTT
CDR3 protein: CASSTAGGGADTQYF

J gene: TRBJ1-4
clone size: -
V gene: TRBV5-1
D gene: TRBD1
CDR3 DNA: TGCGCCAGCAGCTTTACAGGGGTCGCTGAAAAACTGTTTTTT
CDR3 protein: CASSFTGVAEKLFF

J gene: TRBJ1-3
clone size: -
V gene: TRBV6-5
D gene: -
CDR3 DNA: TGTGCCAGCAGTTACTCCTATACAGGATCTGGAAACACCATATATTTT
CDR3 protein: CASSYSYTGSGNTIYF

J gene: TRBJ1-6
clone size: -
V gene: TRBV30
D gene: TRBD1
CDR3 DNA: TGTGCCTGGAGTATGACAGGGGCCGGATTCTATAATTCACCCCTCCACTTT
CDR3 protein: CAWSMTGAGFYNSPLHF

J gene: TRBJ1-5
clone size: -
V gene: TRBV19
D gene: -
CDR3 DNA: TGTGCCAGTAGTAGCGGTCAGGGTCAGCCCCAGCATTTT
CDR3 protein: CASSSGQGQPQHF

J gene: TRBJ1-5
clone size: -
V gene: TRBV2
D gene: -
CDR3 DNA: TGTGCCAGCGCCGACTTTAGCAATCAGCCCCAGCATTTT
CDR3 protein: CASADFSNQPQHF

J gene: TRBJ2-7
clone size: -
V gene: TRBV28
D gene: TRBD1
CDR3 DNA: TGTGCCAGCAGTTTAAAGGGGGCACGCGAGCAGTACTTC
CDR3 protein: CASSLKGAREQYF

J gene: TRBJ2-1
clone size: -
V gene: TRBV6-5
D gene: -
CDR3 DNA: TGTGCCAGCCACCCAGGGGGGCTTTTCTACAATGAGCAGTTCTTC
CDR3 protein: CASHPGGLFYNEQFF

J gene: TRBJ2-6
clone size: -
V gene: TRBV7-9
D gene: -
CDR3 DNA: TGTGCCAGCAGGGGGCTGGGGGGCTCTGGGGCCAACGTCCTGACTTTC
CDR3 protein: CASRGLGGSGANVLTF

J gene: TRBJ1-6
clone size: -
V gene: TRBV27
D gene: TRBD1
CDR3 DNA: TGTGCCAGCACCAAGGGGGGACAGGGGGTGTCTGCTAATTCACCCCTCCACTTT
CDR3 protein: CASTKGGQGVSANSPLHF

J gene: TRBJ2-7
clone size: -
V gene: TRBV28
D gene: -
CDR3 DNA: TGTGCCAGCATTTCCCCGGGACATCCAAACGAGCAGTACTTC
CDR3 protein: CASISPGHPNEQYF

J gene: TRBJ2-2
clone size: -
V gene: TRBV7-9
D gene: TRBD1
CDR3 DNA: TGTGCCACCGCGCCGAAGGGGGCTGGGACGAACACCGGGGAGCTGTTTTTT
CDR3 protein: CATAPKGAGTNTGELFF

J gene: TRBJ1-1
clone size: -
V gene: TRBV19
D gene: -
CDR3 DNA: TGTGCCAGTACATCCAGGAACACTGAAGCTTTCTTT
CDR3 protein: CASTSRNTEAFF

J gene: TRBJ2-5
clone size: -
V gene: TRBV7-2
D gene: TRBD2
CDR3 DNA: TGTGCCAGCAGCCCCCCGACTAGCGGGGGGGCCCGGGCCCAGTACTTC
CDR3 protein: CASSPPTSGGARAQYF

J gene: TRBJ2-2
clone size: -
V gene: TRBV27
D gene: TRBD2
CDR3 DNA: TGTGCCAGCAGTTTAGCGGGGGGGCCCGGGGAGCTGTTTTTT
CDR3 protein: CASSLAGGPGELFF

J gene: TRBJ2-1
clone size: -
V gene: TRBV9
D gene: TRBD2
CDR3 DNA: TGTGCCAGCAAAAGGGCACTAGCGGGAGGGCCTACATACAATGAGCAGTTCTTC
CDR3 protein: CASKRALAGGPTYNEQFF

J gene: TRBJ1-2
clone size: -
V gene: TRBV5-1
D gene: -
CDR3 DNA: TGCGCCAGCAGCTTGTATGGTAGGCAGGGCGCCTATGGCTACACCTTC
CDR3 protein: CASSLYGRQGAYGYTF

J gene: TRBJ1-5
clone size: once
V gene: TRBV28
D gene: -
CDR3 DNA: TGTGCCAGCAGTGAAAACAGGGGCAATCAGCCCCAGCATTTT
CDR3 protein: CASSENRGNQPQHF

J gene: TRBJ2-5
clone size: -
V gene: TRBV5-1
D gene: -
CDR3 DNA: TGCGCCAGCAGCCCTGGACAGCAGATACAAGAGACCCAGTACTTC
CDR3 protein: CASSPGQQIQETQYF

J gene: TRBJ2-3
clone size: -
V gene: TRBV5-1
D gene: TRBD2
CDR3 DNA: TGCGCCAGCAGCTTGGGACTAGCGGGAGAGACAGATACGCAGTATTTT
CDR3 protein: CASSLGLAGETDTQYF